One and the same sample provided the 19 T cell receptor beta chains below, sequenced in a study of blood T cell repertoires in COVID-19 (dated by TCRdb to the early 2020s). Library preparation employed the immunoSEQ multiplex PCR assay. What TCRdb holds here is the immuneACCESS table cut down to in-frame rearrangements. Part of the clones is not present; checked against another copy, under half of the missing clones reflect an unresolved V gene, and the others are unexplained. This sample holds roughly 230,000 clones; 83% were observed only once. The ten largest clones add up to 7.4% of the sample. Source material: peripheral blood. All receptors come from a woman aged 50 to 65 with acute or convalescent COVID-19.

The CDR3, as DNA: TGTGCCAGCAGGGCGGGGGTCTCCTACGAGCAGTACTTC. Amino acid sequence: CASRAGVSYEQYF. The J gene is TRBJ2-7, the V gene TRBV2; 7 nucleotides match TRBD2. With V trimmed by 6 bases and J by 0 bases, 2 bases remained unmatched. CDR3 length equals 13 residues. In germline, CDR1 is SNHLY, CDR2 FYNNEI.

Here the CDR3 reads CASSTRTGGSDTQYF. CDR3 nucleotide sequence: TGTGCCAGTAGTACCCGGACAGGGGGCTCAGATACGCAGTATTTT. The chain couples TRBV19 to TRBJ2-3; TRBD1 matches 11 bases. The CDR3 is made up of 15 amino acids. The germline V gene has CDR1 LNHDA and CDR2 SQIVND (reference sequence). J was trimmed by 4 bases and V by 4 bases; bases with no gene match: 4.

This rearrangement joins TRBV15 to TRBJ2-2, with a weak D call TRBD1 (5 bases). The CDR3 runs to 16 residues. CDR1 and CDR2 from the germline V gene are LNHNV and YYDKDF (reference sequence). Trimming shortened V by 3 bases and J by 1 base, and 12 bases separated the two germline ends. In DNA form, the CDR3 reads TGTGCCACCAGCAGTCCCAGGGTGGGGAACACCGGGGAGCTGTTTTTT. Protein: CATSSPRVGNTGELFF.

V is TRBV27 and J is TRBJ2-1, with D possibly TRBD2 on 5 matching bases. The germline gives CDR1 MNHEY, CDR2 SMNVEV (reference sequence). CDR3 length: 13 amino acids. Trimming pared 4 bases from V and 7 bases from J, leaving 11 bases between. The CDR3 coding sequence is TGTGCCAGCAGTTGGGGTAGCGTGAATGAGCAGTTCTTC. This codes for CASSWGSVNEQFF.

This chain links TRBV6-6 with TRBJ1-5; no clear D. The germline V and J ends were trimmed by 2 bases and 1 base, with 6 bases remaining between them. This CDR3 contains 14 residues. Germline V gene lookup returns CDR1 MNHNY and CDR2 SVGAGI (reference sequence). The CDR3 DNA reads TGTGCCAGCAGTTACGCAGAAAGCAATCAGCCCCAGCATTTT. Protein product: CASSYAESNQPQHF.

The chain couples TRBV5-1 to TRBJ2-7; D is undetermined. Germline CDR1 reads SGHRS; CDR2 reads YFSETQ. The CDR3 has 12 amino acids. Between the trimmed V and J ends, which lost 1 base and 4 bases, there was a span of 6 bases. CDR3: CASSLTGYEQYF. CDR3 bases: TGCGCCAGCAGCTTGACGGGTTACGAGCAGTACTTC. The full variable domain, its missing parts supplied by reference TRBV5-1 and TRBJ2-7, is KAGVTQTPRYLIKTRGQQVTLSCSPISGHRSVSWYQQTPGQGLQFLFEYFSETQRNKGNFPGRFSGRQFSNSRSEMNVSTLELGDSALYLCASSLTGYEQYFGPGTRLTVT.

The CDR3 sequence is CASSTPGQHYEQYF. DNA of the CDR3: TGTGCCAGTAGTACCCCGGGACAGCATTACGAGCAGTACTTC. The chain couples TRBV19 to TRBJ2-7; 7 nucleotides match TRBD1. J was trimmed by 4 bases and V by 4 bases; bases with no gene match: 7. The CDR3 consists of 14 residues. Germline V gene sequence: CDR1 LNHDA, CDR2 SQIVND (reference sequence).

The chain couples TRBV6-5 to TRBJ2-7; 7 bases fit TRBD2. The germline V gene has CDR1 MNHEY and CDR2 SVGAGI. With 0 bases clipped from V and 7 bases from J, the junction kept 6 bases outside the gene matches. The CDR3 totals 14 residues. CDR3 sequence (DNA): TGTGCCAGCAGTTACTCCCGGACTAGAGTGGAGCAGTACTTC. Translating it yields CASSYSRTRVEQYF.

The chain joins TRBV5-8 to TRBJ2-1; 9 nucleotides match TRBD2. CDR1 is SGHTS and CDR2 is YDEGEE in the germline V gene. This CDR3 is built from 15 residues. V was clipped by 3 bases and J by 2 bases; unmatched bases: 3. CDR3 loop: CASSSSSGAYNEQFF. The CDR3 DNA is TGTGCCAGCAGCTCATCTAGCGGGGCCTACAATGAGCAGTTCTTC.

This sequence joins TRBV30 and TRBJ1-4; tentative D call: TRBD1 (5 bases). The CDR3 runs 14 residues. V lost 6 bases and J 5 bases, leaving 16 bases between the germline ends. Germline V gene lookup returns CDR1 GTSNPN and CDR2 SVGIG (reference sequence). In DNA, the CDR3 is TGTGCCTGCCTTCCGGGGGATAGAAATGAAAAACTGTTTTTT. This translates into CACLPGDRNEKLFF.

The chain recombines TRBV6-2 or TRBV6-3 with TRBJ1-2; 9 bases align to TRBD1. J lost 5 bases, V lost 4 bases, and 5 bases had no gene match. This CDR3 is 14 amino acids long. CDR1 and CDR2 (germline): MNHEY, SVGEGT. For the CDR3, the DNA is TGTGCCAGCAGTTTCCTTGGACAGGGGTATGGCTACACCTTC. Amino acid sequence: CASSFLGQGYGYTF.

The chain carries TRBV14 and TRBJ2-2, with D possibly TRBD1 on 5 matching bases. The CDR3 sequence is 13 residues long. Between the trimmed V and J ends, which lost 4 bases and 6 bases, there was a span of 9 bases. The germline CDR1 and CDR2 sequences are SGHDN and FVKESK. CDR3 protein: CASSRTRAGELFF. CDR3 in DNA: TGTGCCAGCAGCCGGACAAGGGCCGGGGAGCTGTTTTTT.

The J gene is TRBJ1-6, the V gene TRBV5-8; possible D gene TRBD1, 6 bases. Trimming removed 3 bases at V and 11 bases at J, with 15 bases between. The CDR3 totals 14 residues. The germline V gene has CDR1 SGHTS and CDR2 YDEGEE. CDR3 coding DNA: TGTGCCAGCAGCTCGACAGGAGCTGGGACACCCCTCCACTTT. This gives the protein CASSSTGAGTPLHF.

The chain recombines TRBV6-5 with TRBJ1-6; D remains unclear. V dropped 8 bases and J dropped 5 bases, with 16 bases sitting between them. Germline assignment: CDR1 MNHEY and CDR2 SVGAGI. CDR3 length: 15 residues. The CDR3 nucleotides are TGTGCCAGCTCTATGGCAGGCTTAAATAATTCACCCCTCCACTTT. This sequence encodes CASSMAGLNNSPLHF.

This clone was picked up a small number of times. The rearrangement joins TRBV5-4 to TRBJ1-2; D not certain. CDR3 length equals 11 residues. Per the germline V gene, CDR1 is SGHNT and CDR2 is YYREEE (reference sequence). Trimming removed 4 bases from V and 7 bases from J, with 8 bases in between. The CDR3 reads CASSPGFGYTF. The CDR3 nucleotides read TGTGCCAGCAGCCCGGGGTTTGGCTACACCTTC.

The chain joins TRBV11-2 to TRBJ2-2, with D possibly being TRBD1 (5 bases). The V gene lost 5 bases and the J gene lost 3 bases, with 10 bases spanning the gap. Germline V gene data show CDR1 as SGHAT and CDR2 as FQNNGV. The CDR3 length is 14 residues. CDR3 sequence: CASSPQGDTGELFF. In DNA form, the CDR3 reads TGTGCCAGCAGCCCGCAGGGCGACACCGGGGAGCTGTTTTTT.

The CDR3 DNA sequence: TGTGCCACCAAAGCCAGGGGGAGAACAGATACGCAGTATTTT. Protein sequence: CATKARGRTDTQYF. V is TRBV24-1 and J is TRBJ2-3, with TRBD1 matching over 7 bases. Germline CDR1 and CDR2: KGHDR and SFDVKD. This CDR3 is 14 amino acids long. Unmatched junction bases numbered 7, after V lost 8 bases and J lost 3 bases.

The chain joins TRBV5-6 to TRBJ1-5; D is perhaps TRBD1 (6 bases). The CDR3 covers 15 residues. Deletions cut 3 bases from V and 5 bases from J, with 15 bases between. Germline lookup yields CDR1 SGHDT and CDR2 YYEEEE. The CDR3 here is CASSSRGLPDQPQHF. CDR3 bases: TGTGCCAGCAGCTCCAGGGGCCTTCCGGATCAGCCCCAGCATTTT.

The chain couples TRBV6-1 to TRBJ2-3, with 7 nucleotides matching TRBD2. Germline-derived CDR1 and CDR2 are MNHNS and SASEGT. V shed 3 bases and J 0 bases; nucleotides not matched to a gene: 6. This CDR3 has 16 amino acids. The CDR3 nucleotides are TGTGCCAGCAGTGATACGCGGGAGTATAGCACAGATACGCAGTATTTT. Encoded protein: CASSDTREYSTDTQYF.